The 16 T cell receptor beta chains listed next were all sequenced from one sample in a study of blood T cell repertoires in COVID-19. Sequencing used immunoSEQ multiplex PCR; TCRdb keeps in-frame clones, though not all of them. The table includes some 110,000 clones, around four fifths detected once. The sample taken for sequencing was peripheral blood. All receptors derive from a woman in her 70s with acute or convalescent COVID-19.

V usage is TRBV7-9 and J usage is TRBJ1-4, with D possibly matching TRBD1 (5 bases). The CDR3 is made up of 14 amino acids. Trimming pared 2 bases from V and 7 bases from J, leaving 11 bases between. Germline lookup yields CDR1 SEHNR and CDR2 FQNEAQ (reference sequence). The CDR3 region has the DNA TGTGCCAGCAGCTTAAGGGGAGGCGGTGAAAAACTGTTTTTT. Protein: CASSLRGGGEKLFF.

The gene calls are TRBV28 and TRBJ2-7; 9 bases are shared with TRBD1. Germline loops: CDR1 MDHEN, CDR2 SYDVKM. CDR3 size: 15 residues. The trim removed 4 bases at V and 4 bases at J, leaving 8 bases unmatched. The CDR3, as DNA: TGTGCCAGCAGTTCTACAGGGGGCGCGAGGTACGAGCAGTACTTC. It translates to CASSSTGGARYEQYF.

The chain is built from TRBV28 and TRBJ2-4; TRBD2 might be the D (5 bases). Germline V gene lookup returns CDR1 MDHEN and CDR2 SYDVKM. The CDR3 contains 13 residues. V was pared by 2 bases and J by 12 bases, with 14 bases between. The chain's CDR3 is CASSLGGVGSQYF. In nucleotides, the CDR3 is TGTGCCAGCAGTTTAGGAGGAGTGGGTAGTCAGTACTTC.

This clone was seen at least ten times. The chain combines TRBV5-6 with TRBJ1-5, with TRBD1 matching over 9 bases. Germline assignment: CDR1 SGHDT and CDR2 YYEEEE. This CDR3 is built from 15 residues. J lost 2 bases, V lost 3 bases, and 3 bases had no gene match. CDR3 sequence: CASSSGDRGNQPQHF. CDR3 nucleotide sequence: TGTGCCAGCAGCTCGGGGGACAGGGGCAATCAGCCCCAGCATTTT.

This sequence joins TRBV19 and TRBJ1-1, with D perhaps matching TRBD1 (6 bases). CDR1 and CDR2 from the germline V gene are LNHDA and SQIVND (reference sequence). CDR3 size: 14 residues. V lost 8 bases, J lost 0 bases, and 13 bases lay in between. The CDR3 here is CASGRDRMNTEAFF. The CDR3 DNA sequence: TGTGCCAGTGGACGAGACAGGATGAACACTGAAGCTTTCTTT.

The chain employs TRBV7-9 and TRBJ2-1, with D perhaps TRBD1 (6 bases). V was shortened by 0 bases and J by 3 bases, with 15 bases between the two germline ends. The length of the CDR3 is 17 residues. Germline CDR1 reads SEHNR; CDR2 reads FQNEAQ (reference sequence). The DNA for the CDR3 is TGTGCCAGCAGCTTAGCGGACGGCAGGGGAATCTACAATGAGCAGTTCTTC. This translates into CASSLADGRGIYNEQFF.

This clone has just a few counts. This chain joins TRBV7-9 and TRBJ2-2; possible D gene TRBD2, 6 bases. Trimming stripped 6 bases from V and 4 bases from J, with 18 bases between. From germline, CDR1 is SEHNR and CDR2 FQNEAQ (reference sequence). CDR3 length: 16 residues. The CDR3 DNA reads as TGTGCCAGCAGTGGTCCGCGGGATCAGGGCACCGGGGAGCTGTTTTTT. It specifies CASSGPRDQGTGELFF. Drawing the rest from reference TRBV7-9 and TRBJ2-2, the complete variable domain is DTGVSQNPRHKITKRGQNVTFRCDPISEHNRLYWYRQTLGQGPEFLTYFQNEAQLEKSRLLSDRFSAERPKGSFSTLEIQRTEQGDSAMYLCASSGPRDQGTGELFFGEGSRLTVL.

J is TRBJ1-1 and V is TRBV5-1; a possible D gene is TRBD1 (5 bases). There are 13 residues in the CDR3. In germline, CDR1 is SGHRS, CDR2 YFSETQ. Trimming took off 3 bases at V and 8 bases at J, with 14 bases between the two ends. The CDR3 nucleotides are TGCGCCAGCAGCTCAAAAGAAGGGGTGGAAGCTTTCTTT. As protein: CASSSKEGVEAFF.

The rearrangement uses TRBV4-2 and TRBJ1-4; 9 nucleotides align to TRBD1. CDR3 size: 18 residues. V shed 3 bases and J 7 bases; nucleotides not matched to a gene: 15. Germline V gene data show CDR1 as LGHNA and CDR2 as YNFKEQ. The DNA of the CDR3 is TGTGCCAGCAGCCACGAAACCACTACAGGGGGCGGAGGTGAAAAACTGTTTTTT. Its translation is CASSHETTTGGGGEKLFF.

This clone has a single count. This rearrangement joins TRBV7-2 to TRBJ2-7; 7 nucleotides line up with TRBD2. Looked up from germline, CDR1 is SGHTA and CDR2 is FQGNSA. The ends lost 6 bases at V and 0 bases at J; junction bases unmatched: 8. The CDR3 spans 15 residues. CDR3: CASSRSGSSSYEQYF. CDR3 DNA: TGTGCCAGCAGTCGTAGCGGGTCCTCCTCCTACGAGCAGTACTTC.

The chain uses TRBV6-2 or TRBV6-3 and TRBJ1-5; TRBD1 agrees at 9 bases. The CDR3 is 17 residues long. With V trimmed by 2 bases and J by 7 bases, 12 bases remained unmatched. Germline V gives CDR1 MNHEY, CDR2 SVGEGT. CDR3 protein: CASSYLGQGPVGQPQHF. The CDR3 DNA is TGTGCCAGCAGTTACCTTGGACAGGGGCCCGTGGGACAGCCCCAGCATTTT.

V and J are TRBV12-3 or TRBV12-4 and TRBJ2-3, with D maybe TRBD2 (6 bases). Trimming pared 6 bases from V and 3 bases from J, leaving 10 bases between. CDR3 length equals 13 residues. In DNA form, the CDR3 reads TGTGCCAGCAGCTCGACTAGAACAGATACGCAGTATTTT. It codes for CASSSTRTDTQYF.

This clone occurred a few times. The rearrangement links TRBV19 to TRBJ1-2, with TRBD1 as a possible D gene (6 bases). Germline CDR1 reads LNHDA; CDR2 reads SQIVND (reference sequence). The V end was cut by 8 bases, the J end by 4 bases, with 14 bases between. The CDR3 consists of 13 residues. CDR3: CASQDRRSYGYTF. The DNA for the CDR3 is TGTGCCAGTCAAGACAGGAGAAGCTATGGCTACACCTTC. Full variable domain (outside the CDR3, taken from reference TRBV19 and TRBJ1-2): DGGITQSPKYLFRKEGQNVTLSCEQNLNHDAMYWYRQDPGQGLRLIYYSQIVNDFQKGDIAEGYSVSREKKESFPLTVTSAQKNPTAFYLCASQDRRSYGYTFGSGTRLTVV.

The V and J genes are TRBV9 and TRBJ2-1; 8 bases align to TRBD1. Germline CDR1 SGDLS, CDR2 YYNGEE. J gave up 6 bases and V 0 bases, and 2 bases lay outside the gene matches. The CDR3 is 14 amino acids. The CDR3 loop is CASSVGTGRNEQFF. As DNA, the CDR3 is TGTGCCAGCAGCGTAGGGACAGGGCGCAATGAGCAGTTCTTC.

This clone was seen a handful of times. The V and J genes are TRBV18 and TRBJ1-3, with 7 bases fitting TRBD1. Germline CDR1 reads KGHSH; CDR2 reads LQKENI. With 4 bases clipped from V and 0 bases from J, the junction kept 6 bases outside the gene matches. This CDR3 region has 16 residues. The CDR3 coding sequence is TGTGCCAGCTCACGAAGGGGACAGCTCTCTGGAAACACCATATATTTT. Its protein product is CASSRRGQLSGNTIYF.

The J gene is TRBJ2-1, the V gene TRBV29-1; D not resolved. Germline CDR1 SQVTM, CDR2 ANQGSEA. The CDR3 totals 14 residues. Between the trimmed V and J ends, which lost 0 bases and 1 base, there was a span of 7 bases. As DNA, the CDR3 is TGCAGCGTTGAAGAAGAGCTGTCCTACAATGAGCAGTTCTTC. As protein: CSVEEELSYNEQFF.